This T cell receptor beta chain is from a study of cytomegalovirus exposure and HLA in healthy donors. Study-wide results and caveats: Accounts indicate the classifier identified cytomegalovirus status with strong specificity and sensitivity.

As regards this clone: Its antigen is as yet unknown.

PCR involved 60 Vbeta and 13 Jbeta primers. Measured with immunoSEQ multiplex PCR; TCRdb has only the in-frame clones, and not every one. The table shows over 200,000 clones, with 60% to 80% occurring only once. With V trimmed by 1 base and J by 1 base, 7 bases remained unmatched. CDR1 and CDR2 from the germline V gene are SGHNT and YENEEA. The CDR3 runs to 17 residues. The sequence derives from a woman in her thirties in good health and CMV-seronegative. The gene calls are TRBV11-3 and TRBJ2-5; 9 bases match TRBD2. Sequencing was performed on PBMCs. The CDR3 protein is CASSLGLRGGLQETQYF. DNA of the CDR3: TGTGCCAGCAGCTTAGGTCTGCGGGGGGGCCTCCAAGAGACCCAGTACTTC.